Included here is one TCR beta chain sequence, with context. This clone was found a few times. The specificity of this receptor is unknown. There are no base qualities to consult, and no much larger clone falls within one base. The sample originates from a study of blood T cell repertoires in COVID-19 (dated by TCRdb to 2018 to 2021). Looking at the study overall: The collaborator samples originated in the United States, Italy and Spain and spanned the acute and convalescent phases of COVID-19. The prospective study material was composed of cDNA or gDNA derived from T cells, B-cell-depleted T cells, or PBMCs. Subjects who had been exposed to COVID-19, were actively infected with it, or had recovered from it provided the deeply sampled blood TCRbeta repertoires that made up the dataset. The repertoires were released in a freely available public database intended as a resource for research on the immune response to SARS-CoV-2. The samples were drawn from the first 160 participants of the ongoing ImmuneRACE study and from roughly 1,300 subjects provided by 6 global collaborators. Sample metadata almost always included a de-identified subject ID, COVID-19 status, age in years and sex. Where available, HLA class I and class II types were obtained from metadata supplied by the sample provider rather than from assay-based typing.

TCRbeta CDR3 regions were amplified from genomic DNA using the immunoSEQ Assay, a bias-controlled multiplex PCR. In the paper's pipeline: Nucleated cell counts per sample were estimated from amplification of reference gene primers within the assay. To quantify the absolute abundance of each unique TCRbeta CDR3 rearrangement, sequence reads were collapsed and filtered. Productive Simpson clonality was computed per sample as the square root of Simpson's diversity index over productive rearrangements. As stored in TCRdb, this immuneACCESS dataset retains in-frame rearrangements with V and J assigned. A fraction of the clones does not appear; measured against another copy, unresolved V genes explain less than half of the discrepancy, and the remainder lacks a known reason. D and trimming come from the DNA, and the V and J calls and clone size come from that table. In all, the sample holds roughly 170,000 clones, and roughly 83% of those were seen once. Nearly 4.5% of the sample lies in the top ten.

Germline trimming amounts to 3 bases on V and 4 bases on J, with 3 as the count of junction bases outside the gene matches. The cysteine opens and the phenylalanine closes a CDR3 of 15 amino acids. Of the read, only the CDR3 DNA is kept; its 45 bases are in frame from base 1. Looking up the germline V gene yields CDR1 MGHRA and CDR2 YSYEKL. Study-level results and caveats: The amount of clinical and demographic metadata varied by source and participant and was provided uncurated.

Participants in the prospective study were aged about 18 to 95 years, lived in more than 20 United States geographic areas, and enrolled through a virtual design. To assign participants to cohorts, the prospective study relied on clinical history that participants themselves reported in a screening survey and a study questionnaire. ImmuneRACE Cohort 3 recovered participants were defined by two consecutive negative NP/OP PCR tests, healthcare professional clearance, or symptom resolution. Mobile phlebotomists in the prospective study collected whole blood, serum and a nasopharyngeal or oropharyngeal swab from every participant. Participants in the prospective study had the option to provide additional blood draws and questionnaires over an approximately 2-month period. Before DNA extraction, blood samples from the prospective study were shipped at room temperature or frozen.

The specimen sequenced was PBMCs or T cells enriched from blood (not recorded which). The TCR comes from a woman in her forties or fifties who had recovered from COVID-19. The chain employs TRBV4-1 and TRBJ1-2; TRBD1 agrees with 12 junctional bases. The DNA reads TGCGCCAGCAGCCAGGGACAGGGGGCGGGCTATGGCTACACCTTC. It codes for CASSQGQGAGYGYTF.